The clone carrying this TCR beta chain was seen once. Measured with immunoSEQ multiplex PCR; TCRdb has only the in-frame clones, and not every one. The sample lists about 60,000 clones, 70% to 90% occurring once. The record originates from a study of blood T cell repertoires in COVID-19. V was clipped by 2 bases and J by 5 bases, with 2 bases between them. The CDR3 covers 11 residues. Sequenced material: peripheral blood. The rearrangement links TRBV12-3 or TRBV12-4 to TRBJ2-3; D gene unclear. The sequence came from a woman aged 80 or over with active COVID-19. CDR3 sequence reads: CASSLRDTQYF. For the CDR3, the DNA is TGTGCCAGCAGTTTACGAGATACGCAGTATTTT.